This is a list of T cell receptor beta chains from one sample in a study of CD8 T cells in ankylosing spondylitis. TCRdb redid the calling of the 5' RACE reads with MiXCR, one entry per CDR3 protein. Of hundreds of thousands of distinct CDR3 sequences detected, roughly a sixth appear once; the ten largest clones hold approximately 1%. Sequencing was carried out using blood, either unsorted or a sorted T cell fraction (not recorded which). These receptors were collected from a male donor with ankylosing spondylitis. CDR3s leave out the opening cysteine and the closing phenylalanine or tryptophan. Rows may omit the clone size; those that give it use once, few, many or a size class.

J | V | size | CDR3
TRBJ1-4 | TRBV3-1 | . | ASSQDRTILNEKLF
TRBJ1-1 | TRBV29-1 | few | SVEPGQGTGAF
TRBJ2-7 | TRBV5-1 | few | ASSLQTGSGYEQY
TRBJ2-5 | TRBV7-9 | . | ASSSATAGGETQY
TRBJ2-2 | TRBV10-3 | many | AIKEEAGANTGELF
TRBJ2-1 | TRBV19 | . | ASSASGRYNEQF
TRBJ1-1 | TRBV4-2 | few | ASSQASGGWNTEAF
TRBJ1-1 | TRBV7-3 | . | ASSPYRGAEAF
TRBJ1-5 | TRBV7-2 | few | ASSYRQTEAQPQH
TRBJ2-1 | TRBV27 | once | ASSSRQVDEQF
TRBJ1-1 | TRBV5-1 | . | ASSWTGGQTEAF
TRBJ1-5 | TRBV20-1 | few | SARGGSQPQH
TRBJ2-5 | TRBV4-2 | few | ASSQDRSGGETQY
TRBJ1-1 | TRBV18 | . | ASSPTGQGNTEAF
TRBJ2-5 | TRBV11-2 | few | ASSEPGETQY
TRBJ2-7 | TRBV10-3 | few | AIGAGGSSYEQY
TRBJ2-1 | TRBV12-3/TRBV12-4 | . | ASSYPVAGEQF
TRBJ2-6 | TRBV12-3/TRBV12-4 | once | ASSRTGRPNSGANVLT
TRBJ2-3 | TRBV20-1 | many | SASPTAGVTDTQY
TRBJ2-1 | TRBV5-1 | few | ASSYSLGRAYNEQF
TRBJ1-6 | TRBV6-1 | few | ASSVGDSQSVNSPLH
TRBJ2-1 | TRBV6-6 | few | ASTGLAGNEQF
TRBJ2-1 | TRBV7-2 | . | ASSLGSTSYNEQF
TRBJ2-1 | TRBV2 | . | ASTRRTSGYSSYNEQF
TRBJ1-2 | TRBV6-5 | . | ASTTGNYGYT
TRBJ2-7 | TRBV5-7 | . | ASSGRRLAYGYEQY
TRBJ2-3 | TRBV6-5 | few | ASSYGWAARADTQY
TRBJ2-1 | TRBV6-5 | . | ASSYGMGGGENEQF
TRBJ2-2 | TRBV12-3/TRBV12-4 | . | ASTRTGGAGGELF
TRBJ2-2 | TRBV12-3/TRBV12-4 | many | ASSLDVGELF
TRBJ1-2 | TRBV2 | . | ASSTDREFGYT
TRBJ2-7 | TRBV5-1 | . | ASSVQGHEQY
TRBJ1-2 | TRBV7-6 | few | ASSLDSEGLVYGYT
TRBJ2-1 | TRBV6-1 | . | ASSEGGGKYGEQF
TRBJ1-4 | TRBV6-1 | . | ASRPTGFGAKLF
TRBJ1-2 | TRBV7-2 | . | ASSSPLRYGYT
TRBJ1-1 | TRBV5-4 | few | ASSSDTGPNTEAF